The sequence of this TCR beta chain was determined in a study of T-cell reconstitution after alpha-beta-depleted transplantation in children. Findings and caveats of the study: The origin of alpha-beta T cells about two months after transplant was reportedly several hundred expanded graft clones. The origin of high day-60 TCRbeta diversity in some patients lay in surviving recipient T cells and thymic progenitors.

Unique molecular identifiers were used to barcode this TCRbeta library. TCRdb itself ran the PCR reads through MiXCR, one entry per CDR3 protein. The table records around 200,000 distinct CDR3 sequences, about 8.2% of them present only once. The germline V gene encodes CDR1 ENHRY and CDR2 SYGVKD. The CDR3 contains 13 residues. V was pared by 2 bases and J by 4 bases, with 8 bases between. This clonotype has a count of ten or more. The antigen remains unidentified. The sample in question was PBMCs, mostly from graft donor cells, obtained 360 days after TCRalphabeta/CD19-depleted stem cell transplant. The V gene is TRBV10-3, the J gene TRBJ1-2; D possibly corresponds to TRBD1 (5 bases). The clonotype was recovered from a male patient between 2 and 9 years old who had a stem cell transplant for acute myeloid leukemia, so the T cells may come from the graft donor. The DNA of the CDR3 is TGTGCCATCAGTGAGAGGGGATCCTATGGCTACACCTTC. Its translation is CAISERGSYGYTF.